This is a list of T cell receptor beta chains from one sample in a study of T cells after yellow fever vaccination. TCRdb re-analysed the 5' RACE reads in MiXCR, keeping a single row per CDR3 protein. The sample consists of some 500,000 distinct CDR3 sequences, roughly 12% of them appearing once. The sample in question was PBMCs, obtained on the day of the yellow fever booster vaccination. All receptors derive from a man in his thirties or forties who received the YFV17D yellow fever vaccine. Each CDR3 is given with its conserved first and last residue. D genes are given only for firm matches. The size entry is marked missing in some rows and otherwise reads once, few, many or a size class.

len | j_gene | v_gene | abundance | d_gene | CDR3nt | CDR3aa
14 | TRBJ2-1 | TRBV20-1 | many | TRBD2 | TGCAGTGCTAGAGATCTGGGACTAGGCAATGAGCAGTTCTTC | CSARDLGLGNEQFF
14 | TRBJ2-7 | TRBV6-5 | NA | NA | TGTGCCAGCAGTTACTCCGGGGCATCCTACGAGCAGTACTTC | CASSYSGASYEQYF
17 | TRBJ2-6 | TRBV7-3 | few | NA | TGTGCCAGCAGCTTCGCCCCCAACCCCTCTGGGGCCAACGTCCTGACTTTC | CASSFAPNPSGANVLTF
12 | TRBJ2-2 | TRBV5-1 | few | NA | TGCGCCAGCAGTAGGGAGTCGGGGGAGCTGTTTTTT | CASSRESGELFF
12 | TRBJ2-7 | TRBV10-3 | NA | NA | TGTGCCATCAGTGTCTCGTCGGACGAGCAGTACTTC | CAISVSSDEQYF
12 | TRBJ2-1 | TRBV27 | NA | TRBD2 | TGTGCCAGCAGCAAGGGAGGGGTTGAGCAGTTCTTC | CASSKGGVEQFF
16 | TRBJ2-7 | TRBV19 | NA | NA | TGTGCCAGTAGTGCCACTGGACAGACAAATCCCTACGAGCAGTACTTC | CASSATGQTNPYEQYF
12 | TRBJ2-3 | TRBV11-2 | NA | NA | TGTGCCAGCAACCGGGGGTCGGATACGCAGTATTTT | CASNRGSDTQYF
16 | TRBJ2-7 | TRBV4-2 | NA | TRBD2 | TGTGCCAGCAGCCAAGGTCCTAGCGGAGGATCCTACGAGCAGTACTTC | CASSQGPSGGSYEQYF
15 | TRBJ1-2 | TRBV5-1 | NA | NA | TGCGCCAGCAGCTTGAGTTTGGCAGGGGTAAATGGCTACACCTTC | CASSLSLAGVNGYTF
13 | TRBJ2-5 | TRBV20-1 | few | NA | TGCAGTGCTAGAGGCTGGGTCCAAGAGACCCAGTACTTC | CSARGWVQETQYF
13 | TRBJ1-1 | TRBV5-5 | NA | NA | TGTGCCAGCAGCCACCTTCGGGATCTTGAAGCTTTCTTT | CASSHLRDLEAFF
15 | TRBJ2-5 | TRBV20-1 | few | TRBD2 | TGCAGTGCAATGTCCCCCGGGACTAGCATAGAGACCCAGTACTTC | CSAMSPGTSIETQYF
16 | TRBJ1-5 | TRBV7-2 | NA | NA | TGTGCCAGCAGTCTCAGTGGGGCCGCTGAAAATCAGCCCCAGCATTTT | CASSLSGAAENQPQHF
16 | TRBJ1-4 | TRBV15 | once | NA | TGTGCCACCAGCAGGGCCGGGACTGCAAAGAATGAAAAACTGTTTTTT | CATSRAGTAKNEKLFF
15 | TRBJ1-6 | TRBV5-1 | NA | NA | TGCGCCAGCAGCTTGTTACGAGGAGATAATTCACCCCTCCACTTT | CASSLLRGDNSPLHF
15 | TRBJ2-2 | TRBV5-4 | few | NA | TGTGCCAGCAGCTTGGTAGACCTGCAATCCGGGGAGCTGTTTTTT | CASSLVDLQSGELFF
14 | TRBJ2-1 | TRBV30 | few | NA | TGTGCCTGGGGAAGACCAAGCTCCTACAATGAGCAGTTCTTC | CAWGRPSSYNEQFF
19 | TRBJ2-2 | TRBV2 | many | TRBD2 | TGTGCCAGCCACCCCCCCGGGACTAGCGGCCAACGATTCACCGGGGAGCTGTTTTTT | CASHPPGTSGQRFTGELFF
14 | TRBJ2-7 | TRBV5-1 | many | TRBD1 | TGCGCCAGCAGCATGGACAGGGGGCCCTACGAGCAGTACTTC | CASSMDRGPYEQYF
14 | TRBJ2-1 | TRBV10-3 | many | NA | TGTGCCATCAGTAGCTTCGGGCGCTACAATGAGCAGTTCTTC | CAISSFGRYNEQFF
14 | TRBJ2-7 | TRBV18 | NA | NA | TGTGCCAGCTCACTAGACAGCACAGGCTACGAGCAGTACTTC | CASSLDSTGYEQYF
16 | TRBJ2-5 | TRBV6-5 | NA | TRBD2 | TGTGCCAGCAGTTACTCGATTCAGCGGGATCAAGAGACCCAGTACTTC | CASSYSIQRDQETQYF
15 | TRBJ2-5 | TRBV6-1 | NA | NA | TGTGCCAGCAGCCCCGCCGGAACGCACAAAGAGACCCAGTACTTC | CASSPAGTHKETQYF
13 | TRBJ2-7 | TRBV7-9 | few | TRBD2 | TGTGCCAGCTCACCGGGACTAGGAGGCGAGCAGTACTTC | CASSPGLGGEQYF
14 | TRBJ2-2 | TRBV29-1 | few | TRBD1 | TGCAGCGTTGGGGACAGTCGGAGTGGCGGGGAGCTGTTTTTT | CSVGDSRSGGELFF
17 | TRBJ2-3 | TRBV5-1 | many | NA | TGCGCCAGCAGCTTGGAATTTTCGGCGCGCAGCACAGATACGCAGTATTTT | CASSLEFSARSTDTQYF
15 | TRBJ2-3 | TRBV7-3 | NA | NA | TGTGCCAGCAGCACCCACGGGACTCCCCCCGATACGCAGTATTTT | CASSTHGTPPDTQYF
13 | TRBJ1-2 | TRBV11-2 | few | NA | TGTGCCAGCAGCTTGCAGGGGCCGGTTGGCTACACCTTC | CASSLQGPVGYTF
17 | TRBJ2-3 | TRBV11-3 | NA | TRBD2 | TGTGCCAGCAGCTGGGGCCGGGAGGGCCAGGATGCAGATACGCAGTATTTT | CASSWGREGQDADTQYF
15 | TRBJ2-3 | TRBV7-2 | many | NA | TGTGCCAGCAGCTTACAACAGGGTGTGGCAGATACGCAGTATTTT | CASSLQQGVADTQYF
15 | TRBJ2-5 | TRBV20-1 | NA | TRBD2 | TGCAGTGCTAGAGACGGGACTAGCGGGCAAGAGACCCAGTACTTC | CSARDGTSGQETQYF
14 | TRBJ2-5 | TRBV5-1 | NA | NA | TGCGCCAGCAGCCGTGGGTGGGAACAAGAGACCCAGTACTTC | CASSRGWEQETQYF
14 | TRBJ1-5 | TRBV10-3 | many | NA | TGTGCCATCAGTGAGTCAATCAGGAATCAGCCCCAGCATTTT | CAISESIRNQPQHF
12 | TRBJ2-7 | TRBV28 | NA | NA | TGTGCCAGCAGTTTGTGGGGCTACGAGCCGTACTTC | CASSLWGYEPYF
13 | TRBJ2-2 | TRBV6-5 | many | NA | TGTGCCAGCAGTTATGGCGGGCCCGGGGAGCTGTTTTTT | CASSYGGPGELFF
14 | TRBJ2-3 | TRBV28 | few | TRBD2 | TGTGCCAGCAGGCGGGCGGGAGGCCTCCAACCGCAGTATTTT | CASRRAGGLQPQYF
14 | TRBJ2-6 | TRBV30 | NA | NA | TGTGCCTGGAGTGGATTCTCTGGGGCCAACGTCCTGACTTTC | CAWSGFSGANVLTF
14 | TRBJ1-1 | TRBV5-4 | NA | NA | TGTGCCAGCAGCTTGGAAATCCTACCCACTGAAGCTTTCTTT | CASSLEILPTEAFF
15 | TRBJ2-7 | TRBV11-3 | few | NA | TGTGCCAGCAGCTTAGATGGGCGGGCCTCCTACGAGCAGTACTTC | CASSLDGRASYEQYF
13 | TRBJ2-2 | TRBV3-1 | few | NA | TGTGCCAGCACCGGGGTAGGATCCGGGGAGCTGTTTTTT | CASTGVGSGELFF
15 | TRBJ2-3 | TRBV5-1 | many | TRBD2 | TGCGCCAGCAGCCGGGGGACTAGCGGCACAGATACGCAGTATTTT | CASSRGTSGTDTQYF
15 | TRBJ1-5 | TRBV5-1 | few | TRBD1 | TGCGCCAGCAGCTCTACAGGGGGCACCCATCAGCCCCAGCATTTT | CASSSTGGTHQPQHF
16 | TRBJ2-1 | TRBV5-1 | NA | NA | TGCGCCAGCAGCTTGACCCAGGGCGGCTCCTACAATGAGCAGTTCTTC | CASSLTQGGSYNEQFF
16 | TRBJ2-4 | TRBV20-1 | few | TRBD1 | TGCAGTGGTATAGCGGGGACAGGGGGAGCCAAAAACATTCAGTACTTC | CSGIAGTGGAKNIQYF
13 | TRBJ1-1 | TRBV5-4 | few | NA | TGTGCCAGCAGCCTCACGGGGGACACTGAAGCTTTCTTT | CASSLTGDTEAFF
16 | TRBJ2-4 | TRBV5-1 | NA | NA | TGCGCCAGCAGCTTGGAATTGCTTGGGGCCAAAAACATTCAGTACTTC | CASSLELLGAKNIQYF
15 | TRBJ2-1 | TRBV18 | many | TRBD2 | TGTGCCAGCTCAATCCTAGCGGGAGATTACAATGAGCAGTTCTTC | CASSILAGDYNEQFF
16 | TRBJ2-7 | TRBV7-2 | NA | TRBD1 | TGTGCCAGCAGCTCGCCTCGGACAGGGGTAGCCTACGAGCAGTACTTC | CASSSPRTGVAYEQYF
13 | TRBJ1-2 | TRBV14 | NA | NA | TGTGCCAGCAGCCCGGGGGTAAACTATGGCTACACCTTC | CASSPGVNYGYTF
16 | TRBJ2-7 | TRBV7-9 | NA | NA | TGTGCCAGCAGCCCCAAGGGCAGGGAAAGCTCCTACGAGCAGTACTTC | CASSPKGRESSYEQYF
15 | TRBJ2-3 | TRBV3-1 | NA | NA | TGTGCCACCAGCCAAGACGTGATGGGCACAGATACGCAGTATTTT | CATSQDVMGTDTQYF
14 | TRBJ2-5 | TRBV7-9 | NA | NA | TGTGCCAGCAGCTTAGAGGGCCGACTCGAGACCCAGTACTTC | CASSLEGRLETQYF
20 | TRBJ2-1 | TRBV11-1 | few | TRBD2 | TGTGCCAGCAGCTTAGTGATGATACTAACTAGCGTAGGATCCTACAATGAGCAGTTCTTC | CASSLVMILTSVGSYNEQFF
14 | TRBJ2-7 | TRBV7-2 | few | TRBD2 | TGTGCCAGCAGCTTTGGCGGGAGTAACCACGAGCAGTACTTC | CASSFGGSNHEQYF
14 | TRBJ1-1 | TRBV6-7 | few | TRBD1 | TGTGCCAGCAGTGAGACAGGGCCTTACACTGAAGCTTTCTTT | CASSETGPYTEAFF
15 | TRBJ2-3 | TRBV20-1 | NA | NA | TGCAGTGCTTACAGGGATCCGGGAGTGACAGATACGCAGTATTTT | CSAYRDPGVTDTQYF
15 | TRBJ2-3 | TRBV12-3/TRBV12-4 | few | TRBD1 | TGTGCCAGCAGTTTATTTGGGACAGGCACAGATACGCAGTATTTT | CASSLFGTGTDTQYF
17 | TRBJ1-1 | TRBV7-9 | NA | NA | TGTGCCAGCAGCTCCTCCGGCTGGGGGAGCATGAACACTGAAGCTTTCTTT | CASSSSGWGSMNTEAFF
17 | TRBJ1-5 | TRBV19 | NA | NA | TGTGCCAGTAGTCCTTCTTTCCGGGCCTATAGCAATCAGCCCCAGCATTTT | CASSPSFRAYSNQPQHF